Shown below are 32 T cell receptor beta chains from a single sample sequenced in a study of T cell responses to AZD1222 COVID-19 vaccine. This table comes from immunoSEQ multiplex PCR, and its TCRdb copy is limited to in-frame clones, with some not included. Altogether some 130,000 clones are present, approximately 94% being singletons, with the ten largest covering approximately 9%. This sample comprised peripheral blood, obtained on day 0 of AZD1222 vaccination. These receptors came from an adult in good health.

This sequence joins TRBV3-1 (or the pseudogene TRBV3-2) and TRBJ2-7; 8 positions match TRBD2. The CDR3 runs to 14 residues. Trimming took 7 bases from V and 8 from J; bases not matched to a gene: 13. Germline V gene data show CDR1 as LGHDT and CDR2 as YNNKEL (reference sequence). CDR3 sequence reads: CASTDVSGGRKQYF. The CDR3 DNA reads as TGTGCCAGCACCGACGTTTCGGGGGGGCGCAAGCAGTACTTC.

The CDR3 here is CASSQDLIGAGWGYTF. The CDR3 DNA follows: TGCGCCAGCAGCCAAGACTTAATCGGGGCAGGCTGGGGCTACACCTTC. The V call is TRBV4-3, the J call TRBJ1-2, with a possible D match to TRBD1 (5 bases). This CDR3 has 16 amino acids. The germline CDR1 and CDR2 sequences are LGHNA and YSLEER. V was cut by 0 bases and J by 8 bases, with 19 bases left in between.

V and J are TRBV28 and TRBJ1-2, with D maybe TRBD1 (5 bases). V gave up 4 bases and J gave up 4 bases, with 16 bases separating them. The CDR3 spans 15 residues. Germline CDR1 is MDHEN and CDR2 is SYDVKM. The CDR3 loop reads CASSSPEGVPYGYTF. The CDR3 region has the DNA TGTGCCAGCAGTTCCCCGGAAGGGGTTCCCTATGGCTACACCTTC.

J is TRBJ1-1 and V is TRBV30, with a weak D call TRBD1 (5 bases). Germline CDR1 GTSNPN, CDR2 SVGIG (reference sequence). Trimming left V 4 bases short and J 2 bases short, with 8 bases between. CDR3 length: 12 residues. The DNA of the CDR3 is TGTGCCTGGATGGGGGATAACACTGAAGCTTTCTTT. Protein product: CAWMGDNTEAFF.

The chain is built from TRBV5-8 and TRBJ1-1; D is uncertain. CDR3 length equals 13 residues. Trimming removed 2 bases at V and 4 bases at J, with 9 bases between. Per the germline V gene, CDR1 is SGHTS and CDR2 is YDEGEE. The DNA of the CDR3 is TGTGCCAGCAGCTTTGGGATACTCACTGAAGCTTTCTTT. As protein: CASSFGILTEAFF.

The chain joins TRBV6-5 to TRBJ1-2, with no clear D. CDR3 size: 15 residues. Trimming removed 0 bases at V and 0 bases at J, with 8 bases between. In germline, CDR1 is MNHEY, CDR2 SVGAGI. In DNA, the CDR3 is TGTGCCAGCAGTTACTCAGCCTTAGCTAACTATGGCTACACCTTC. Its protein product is CASSYSALANYGYTF.

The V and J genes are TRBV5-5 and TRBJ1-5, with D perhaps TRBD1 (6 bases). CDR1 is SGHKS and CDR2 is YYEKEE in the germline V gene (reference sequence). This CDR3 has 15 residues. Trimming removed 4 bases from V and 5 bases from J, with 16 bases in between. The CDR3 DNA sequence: TGTGCCAGCAGCGTGGAGGCAGGGGAATATCAGCCCCAGCATTTT. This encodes CASSVEAGEYQPQHF.

The CDR3 here is CASFRTSAENTIYF. The CDR3 DNA follows: TGTGCCAGCTTCCGGACATCAGCGGAAAACACCATATATTTT. J is TRBJ1-3 and V is TRBV2, with a weak D call TRBD1 (5 bases). Trimming left V 8 bases short and J 6 bases short, with 17 bases between. CDR3 length equals 14 residues. The V gene's germline CDR1 is SNHLY and CDR2 FYNNEI.

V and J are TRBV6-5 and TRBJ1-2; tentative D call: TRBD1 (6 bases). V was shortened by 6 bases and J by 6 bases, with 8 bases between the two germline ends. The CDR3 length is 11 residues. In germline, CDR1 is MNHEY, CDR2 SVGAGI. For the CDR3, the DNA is TGTGCCAGCAGCAGGGGCGATGGCTACACCTTC. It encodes CASSRGDGYTF.

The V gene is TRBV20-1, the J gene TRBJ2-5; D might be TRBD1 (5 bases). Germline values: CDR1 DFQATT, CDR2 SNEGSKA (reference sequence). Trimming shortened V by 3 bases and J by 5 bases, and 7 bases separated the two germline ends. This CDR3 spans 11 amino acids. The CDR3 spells CSASRAETQYF. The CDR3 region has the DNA TGCAGTGCTAGCAGGGCGGAGACCCAGTACTTC.

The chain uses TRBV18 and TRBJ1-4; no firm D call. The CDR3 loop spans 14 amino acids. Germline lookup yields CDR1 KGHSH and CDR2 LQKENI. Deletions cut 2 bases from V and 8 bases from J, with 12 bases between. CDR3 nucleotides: TGTGCCAGCTCACCAGGTCCTACGTGGGAAAAACTGTTTTTT. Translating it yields CASSPGPTWEKLFF.

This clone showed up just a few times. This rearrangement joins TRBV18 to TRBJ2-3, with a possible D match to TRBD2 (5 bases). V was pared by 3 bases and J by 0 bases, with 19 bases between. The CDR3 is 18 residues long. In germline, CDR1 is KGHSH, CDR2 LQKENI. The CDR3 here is CASSPAGLFPSSTDTQYF. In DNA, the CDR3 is TGTGCCAGCTCACCTGCAGGACTCTTTCCCTCTAGCACAGATACGCAGTATTTT.

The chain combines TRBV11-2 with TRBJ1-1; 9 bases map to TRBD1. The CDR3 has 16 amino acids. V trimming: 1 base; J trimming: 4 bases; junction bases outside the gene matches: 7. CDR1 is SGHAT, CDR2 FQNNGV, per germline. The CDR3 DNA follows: TGTGCCAGCAGCTTAGCAGCCGGGACAGGGTTCACTGAAGCTTTCTTT. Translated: CASSLAAGTGFTEAFF.

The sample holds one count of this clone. The CDR3, as DNA: TGTGCCAGTAGTTCACGGACTAGCATCTTCAATGAGCAGTTCTTC. Amino acids: CASSSRTSIFNEQFF. The gene calls are TRBV19 and TRBJ2-1; 8 nucleotides align to TRBD2. CDR3 length: 15 amino acids. Per germline, CDR1 LNHDA and CDR2 SQIVND (reference sequence). Unmatched junction bases numbered 9, after V lost 5 bases and J lost 6 bases.

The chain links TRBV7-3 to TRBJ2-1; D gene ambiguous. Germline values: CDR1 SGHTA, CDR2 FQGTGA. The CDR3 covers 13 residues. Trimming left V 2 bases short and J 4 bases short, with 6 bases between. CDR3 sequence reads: CASSLRAYNEQFF. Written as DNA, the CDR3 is TGTGCCAGCAGCTTACGGGCATACAATGAGCAGTTCTTC.

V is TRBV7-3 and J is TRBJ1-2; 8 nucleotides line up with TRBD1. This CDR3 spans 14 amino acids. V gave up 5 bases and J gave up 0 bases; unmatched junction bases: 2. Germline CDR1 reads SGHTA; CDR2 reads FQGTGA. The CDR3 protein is CASSPGGANYGYTF. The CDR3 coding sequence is TGTGCCAGCAGCCCAGGGGGCGCTAACTATGGCTACACCTTC.

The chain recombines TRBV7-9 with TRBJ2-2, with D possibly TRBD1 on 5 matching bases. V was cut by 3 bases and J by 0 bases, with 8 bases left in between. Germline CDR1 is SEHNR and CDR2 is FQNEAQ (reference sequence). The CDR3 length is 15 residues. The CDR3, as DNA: TGTGCCAGCAGCTTGGCAGGGTCGAACACCGGGGAGCTGTTTTTT. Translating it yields CASSLAGSNTGELFF.

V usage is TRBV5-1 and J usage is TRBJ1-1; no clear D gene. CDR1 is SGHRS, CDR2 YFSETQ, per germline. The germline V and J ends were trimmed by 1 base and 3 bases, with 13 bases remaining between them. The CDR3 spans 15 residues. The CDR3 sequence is CASSLWFRSDTEAFF. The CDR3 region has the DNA TGCGCCAGCAGCTTGTGGTTTAGGTCGGACACTGAAGCTTTCTTT.

The CDR3 region has the DNA TGTGCCACCAGTGACCTGGGACTAGCGGAAGAGACCCAGTACTTC. Encoded protein: CATSDLGLAEETQYF. The rearrangement links TRBV24-1 to TRBJ2-5; TRBD2 matches 11 bases. CDR1 KGHDR and CDR2 SFDVKD come from the germline V gene. J lost 3 bases, V lost 4 bases, and 3 bases had no gene match. The length of the CDR3 is 15 residues.

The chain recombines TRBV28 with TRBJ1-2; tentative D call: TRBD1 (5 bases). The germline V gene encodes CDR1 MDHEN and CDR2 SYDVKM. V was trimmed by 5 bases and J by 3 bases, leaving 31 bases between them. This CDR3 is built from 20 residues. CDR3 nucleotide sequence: TGTGCCAGCAGTCCACGAGACCCCCTAGCTAGGGGCTTACCCCACTATGGCTACACCTTC. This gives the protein CASSPRDPLARGLPHYGYTF.

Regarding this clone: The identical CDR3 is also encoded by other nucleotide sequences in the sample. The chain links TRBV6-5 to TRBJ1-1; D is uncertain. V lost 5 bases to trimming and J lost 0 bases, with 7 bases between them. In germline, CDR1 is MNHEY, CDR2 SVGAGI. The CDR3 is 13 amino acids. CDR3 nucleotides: TGTGCCAGCAGTCCATCTATGAACACTGAAGCTTTCTTT. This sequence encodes CASSPSMNTEAFF.

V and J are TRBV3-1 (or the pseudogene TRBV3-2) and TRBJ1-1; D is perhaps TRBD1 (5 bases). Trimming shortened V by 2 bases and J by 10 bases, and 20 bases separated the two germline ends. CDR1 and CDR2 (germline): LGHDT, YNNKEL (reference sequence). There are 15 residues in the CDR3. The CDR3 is CASSQRPRGSWGAFF. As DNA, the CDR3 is TGTGCCAGCAGCCAACGCCCCCGGGGGTCATGGGGAGCTTTCTTT.

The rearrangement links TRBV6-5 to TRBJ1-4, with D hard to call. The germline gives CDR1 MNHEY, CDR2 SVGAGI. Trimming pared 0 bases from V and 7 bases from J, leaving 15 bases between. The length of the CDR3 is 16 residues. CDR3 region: CASSYSGSGLSEKLFF. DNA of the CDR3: TGTGCCAGCAGTTACTCGGGGAGCGGACTCTCTGAAAAACTGTTTTTT.

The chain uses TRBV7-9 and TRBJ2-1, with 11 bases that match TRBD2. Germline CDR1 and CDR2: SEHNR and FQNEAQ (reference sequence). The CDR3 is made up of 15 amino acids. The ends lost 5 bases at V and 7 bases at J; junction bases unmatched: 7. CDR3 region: CASSPTSGVSNEQFF. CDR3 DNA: TGTGCCAGCAGCCCGACTAGCGGGGTATCAAATGAGCAGTTCTTC.

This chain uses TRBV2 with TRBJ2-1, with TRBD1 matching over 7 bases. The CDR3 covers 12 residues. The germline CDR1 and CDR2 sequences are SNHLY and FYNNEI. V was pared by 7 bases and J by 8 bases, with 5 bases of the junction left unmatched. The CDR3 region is CASKDRFHEQFF. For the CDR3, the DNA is TGTGCCAGCAAGGACAGGTTCCATGAGCAGTTCTTC.

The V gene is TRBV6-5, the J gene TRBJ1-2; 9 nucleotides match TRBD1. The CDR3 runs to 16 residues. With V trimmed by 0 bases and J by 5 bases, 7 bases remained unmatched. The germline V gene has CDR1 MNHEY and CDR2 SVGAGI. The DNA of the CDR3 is TGTGCCAGCAGTTACTCTACCACCGGGACAGGGTATGGCTACACCTTC. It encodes CASSYSTTGTGYGYTF.

CDR3 protein: CASSSEYNEQFF. The CDR3 region has the DNA TGTGCCAGCAGTTCGGAGTACAATGAGCAGTTCTTC. The rearrangement uses TRBV12-3 or TRBV12-4 and TRBJ2-1; no clear D. V lost 4 bases and J lost 4, with 5 bases in between. The CDR3 has 12 residues.

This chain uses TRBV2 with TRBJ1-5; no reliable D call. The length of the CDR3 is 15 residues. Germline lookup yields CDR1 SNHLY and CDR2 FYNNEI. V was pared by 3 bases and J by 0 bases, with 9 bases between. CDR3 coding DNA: TGTGCCAGCAGTGATATACAGTATAGCAATCAGCCCCAGCATTTT. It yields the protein CASSDIQYSNQPQHF. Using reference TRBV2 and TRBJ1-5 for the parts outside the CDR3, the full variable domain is EPEVTQTPSHQVTQMGQEVILRCVPISNHLYFYWYRQILGQKVEFLVSFYNNEISEKSEIFDDQFSVERPDGSNFTLKIRSTKLEDSAMYFCASSDIQYSNQPQHFGDGTRLSIL.

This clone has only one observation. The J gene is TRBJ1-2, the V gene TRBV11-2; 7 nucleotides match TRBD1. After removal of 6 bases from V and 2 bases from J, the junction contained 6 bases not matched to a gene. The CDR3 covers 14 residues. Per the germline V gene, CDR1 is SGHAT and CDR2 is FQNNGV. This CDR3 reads CASSLRTGNYGYTF. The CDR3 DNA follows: TGTGCCAGCAGTTTGCGGACAGGAAACTATGGCTACACCTTC.

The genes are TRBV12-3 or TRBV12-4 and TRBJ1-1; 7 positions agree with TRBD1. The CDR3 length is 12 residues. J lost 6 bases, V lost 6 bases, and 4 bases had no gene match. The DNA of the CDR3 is TGTGCCAGCAGGGGACAGACGGCTGAAGCTTTCTTT. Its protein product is CASRGQTAEAFF.

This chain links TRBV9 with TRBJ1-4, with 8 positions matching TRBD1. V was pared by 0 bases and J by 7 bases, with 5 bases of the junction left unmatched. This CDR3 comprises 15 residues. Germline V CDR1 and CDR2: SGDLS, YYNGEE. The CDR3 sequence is CASSVVAGGSEKLFF. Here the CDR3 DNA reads TGTGCCAGCAGCGTAGTAGCAGGGGGCAGTGAAAAACTGTTTTTT.

The CDR3 region is CASSVREVDYGYTF. The CDR3 DNA sequence: TGTGCCAGCAGCGTAAGAGAGGTGGACTATGGCTACACCTTC. V and J are TRBV7-2 and TRBJ1-2; D not resolved. This CDR3 contains 14 residues. The germline CDR1 and CDR2 sequences are SGHTA and FQGNSA. The V end lost 5 bases, the J end lost 3 bases, and 13 bases lay between the germline ends. Based on the CDR3 plus reference TRBV7-2 and TRBJ1-2, the full variable domain is GAGVSQSPSNKVTEKGKDVELRCDPISGHTALYWYRQSLGQGLEFLIYFQGNSAPDKSGLPSDRFSAERTGGSVSTLTIQRTQQEDSAVYLCASSVREVDYGYTFGSGTRLTVV.